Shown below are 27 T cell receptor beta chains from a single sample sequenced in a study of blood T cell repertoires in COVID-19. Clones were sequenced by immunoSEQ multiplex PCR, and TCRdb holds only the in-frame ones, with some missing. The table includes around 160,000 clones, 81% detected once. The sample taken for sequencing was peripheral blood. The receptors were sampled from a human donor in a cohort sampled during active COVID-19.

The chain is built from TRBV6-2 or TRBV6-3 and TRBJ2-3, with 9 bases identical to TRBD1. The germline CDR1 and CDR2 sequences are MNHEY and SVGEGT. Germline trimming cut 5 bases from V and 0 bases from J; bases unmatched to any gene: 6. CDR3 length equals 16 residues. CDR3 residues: CASSAGTGTSTDTQYF. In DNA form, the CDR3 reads TGTGCCAGCAGTGCCGGGACAGGGACTAGCACAGATACGCAGTATTTT.

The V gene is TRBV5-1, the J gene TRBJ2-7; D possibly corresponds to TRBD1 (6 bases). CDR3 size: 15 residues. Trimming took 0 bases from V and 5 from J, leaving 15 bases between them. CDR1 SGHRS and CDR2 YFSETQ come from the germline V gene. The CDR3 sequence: CASSLAAGALNEQYF. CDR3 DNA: TGCGCCAGCAGCTTGGCCGCAGGGGCCTTGAACGAGCAGTACTTC. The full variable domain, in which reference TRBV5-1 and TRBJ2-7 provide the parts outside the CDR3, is KAGVTQTPRYLIKTRGQQVTLSCSPISGHRSVSWYQQTPGQGLQFLFEYFSETQRNKGNFPGRFSGRQFSNSRSEMNVSTLELGDSALYLCASSLAAGALNEQYFGPGTRLTVT.

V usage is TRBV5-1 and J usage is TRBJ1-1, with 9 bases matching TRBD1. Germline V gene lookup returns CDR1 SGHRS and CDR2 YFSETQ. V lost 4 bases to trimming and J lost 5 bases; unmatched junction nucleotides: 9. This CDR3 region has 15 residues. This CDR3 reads CASSPAGQGGTEAFF. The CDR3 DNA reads TGCGCCAGCAGCCCGGCGGGACAGGGAGGGACTGAAGCTTTCTTT.

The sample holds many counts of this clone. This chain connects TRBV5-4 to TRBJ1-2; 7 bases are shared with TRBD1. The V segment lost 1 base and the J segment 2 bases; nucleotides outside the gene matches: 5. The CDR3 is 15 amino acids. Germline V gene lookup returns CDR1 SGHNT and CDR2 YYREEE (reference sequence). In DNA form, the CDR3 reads TGTGCCAGCAGCTTGAATACAGGGGCCAACTATGGCTACACCTTC. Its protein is CASSLNTGANYGYTF. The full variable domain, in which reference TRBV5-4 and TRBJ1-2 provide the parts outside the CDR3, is ETGVTQSPTHLIKTRGQQVTLRCSSQSGHNTVSWYQQALGQGPQFIFQYYREEENGRGNFPPRFSGLQFPNYSSELNVNALELDDSALYLCASSLNTGANYGYTFGSGTRLTVV.

CDR3 sequence (DNA): TGTGCCAGCGTTCGTGTTAGCGGGAGCACAGATACGCAGTATTTT. Amino acid sequence: CASVRVSGSTDTQYF. The genes are TRBV7-2 and TRBJ2-3, with 7 bases identical to TRBD2. V shed 8 bases, J shed 0 bases, and the junction held 8 bases outside the gene matches. Per the germline V gene, CDR1 is SGHTA and CDR2 is FQGNSA. This CDR3 contains 15 residues.

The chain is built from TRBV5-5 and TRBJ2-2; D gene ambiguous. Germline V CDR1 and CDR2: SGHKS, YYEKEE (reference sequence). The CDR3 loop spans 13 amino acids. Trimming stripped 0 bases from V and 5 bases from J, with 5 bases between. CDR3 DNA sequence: TGTGCCAGCAGCTTGGCAGGTACCGGGGAGCTGTTTTTT. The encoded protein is CASSLAGTGELFF.

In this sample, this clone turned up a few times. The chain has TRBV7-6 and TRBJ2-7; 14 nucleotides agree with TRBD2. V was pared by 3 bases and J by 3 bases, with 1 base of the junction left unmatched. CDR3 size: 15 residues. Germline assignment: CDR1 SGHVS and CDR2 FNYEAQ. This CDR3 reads CASSFGLAGGYEQYF. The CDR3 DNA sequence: TGTGCCAGCAGCTTTGGACTAGCGGGGGGCTACGAGCAGTACTTC.

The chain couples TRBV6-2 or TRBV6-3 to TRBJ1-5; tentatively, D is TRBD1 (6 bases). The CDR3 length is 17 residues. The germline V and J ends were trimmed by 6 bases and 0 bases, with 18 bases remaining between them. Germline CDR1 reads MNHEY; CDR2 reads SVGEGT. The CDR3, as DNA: TGTGCCAGCAGCGCTGACTTCACAGGGCTTAGCAATCAGCCCCAGCATTTT. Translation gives CASSADFTGLSNQPQHF.

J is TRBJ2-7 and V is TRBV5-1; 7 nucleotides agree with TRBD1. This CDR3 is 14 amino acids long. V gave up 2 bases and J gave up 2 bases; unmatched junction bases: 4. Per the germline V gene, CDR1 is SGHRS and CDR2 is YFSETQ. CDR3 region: CASSLQGRTYEQYF. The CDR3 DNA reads TGCGCCAGCAGCTTACAGGGGAGAACCTACGAGCAGTACTTC.

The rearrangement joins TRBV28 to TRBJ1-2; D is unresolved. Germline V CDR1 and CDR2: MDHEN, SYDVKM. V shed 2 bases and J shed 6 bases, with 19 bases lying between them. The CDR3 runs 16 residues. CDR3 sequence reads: CASSLKAQRLLDGYTF. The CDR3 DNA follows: TGTGCCAGCAGTTTAAAGGCCCAGAGACTGCTTGATGGCTACACCTTC.

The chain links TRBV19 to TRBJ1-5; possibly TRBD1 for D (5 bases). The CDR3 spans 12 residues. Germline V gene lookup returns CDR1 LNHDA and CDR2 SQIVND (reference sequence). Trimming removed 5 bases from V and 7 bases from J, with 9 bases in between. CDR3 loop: CASSGGRQPQHF. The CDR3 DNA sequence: TGTGCCAGTAGTGGGGGGAGGCAGCCCCAGCATTTT.

In DNA, the CDR3 is TGTGCCAGCAGCTTAGTACAAGGACAGGCTTATCAGCCCCAGCATTTT. Translating gives CASSLVQGQAYQPQHF. The chain combines TRBV7-6 with TRBJ1-5; 7 nucleotides agree with TRBD1. The V segment lost 1 base and the J segment 5 bases; nucleotides outside the gene matches: 8. The germline gives CDR1 SGHVS, CDR2 FNYEAQ. CDR3 length equals 16 residues.

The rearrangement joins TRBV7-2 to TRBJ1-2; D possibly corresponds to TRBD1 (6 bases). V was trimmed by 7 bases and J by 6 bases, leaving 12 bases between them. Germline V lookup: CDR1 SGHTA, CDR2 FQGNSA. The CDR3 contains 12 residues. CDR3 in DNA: TGTGCCAGCACCTACAGGGTTGATGGCTACACCTTC. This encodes CASTYRVDGYTF.

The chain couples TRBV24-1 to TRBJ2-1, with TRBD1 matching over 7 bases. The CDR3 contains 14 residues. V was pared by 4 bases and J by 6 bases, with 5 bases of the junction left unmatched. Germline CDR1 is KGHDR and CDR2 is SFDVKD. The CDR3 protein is CATSEPGGGNEQFF. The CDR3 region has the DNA TGTGCCACCAGTGAGCCAGGGGGTGGCAATGAGCAGTTCTTC.

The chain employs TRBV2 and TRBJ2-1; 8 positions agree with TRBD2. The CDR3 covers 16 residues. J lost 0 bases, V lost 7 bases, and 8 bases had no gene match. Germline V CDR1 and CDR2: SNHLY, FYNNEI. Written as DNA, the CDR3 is TGTGCCAGCACCTCGCGGGAGGAGAGCTCCTACAATGAGCAGTTCTTC. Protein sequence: CASTSREESSYNEQFF.

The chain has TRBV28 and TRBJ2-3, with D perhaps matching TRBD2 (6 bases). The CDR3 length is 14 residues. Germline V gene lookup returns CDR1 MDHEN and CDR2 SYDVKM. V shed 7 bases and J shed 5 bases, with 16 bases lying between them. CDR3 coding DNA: TGTGCCAGCACCCCGGGATGGAGGGGAGATACGCAGTATTTT. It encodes CASTPGWRGDTQYF.

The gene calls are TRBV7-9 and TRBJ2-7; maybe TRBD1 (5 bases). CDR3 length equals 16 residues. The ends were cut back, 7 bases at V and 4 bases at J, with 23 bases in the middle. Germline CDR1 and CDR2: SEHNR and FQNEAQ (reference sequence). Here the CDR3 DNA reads TGTGCCAGCAACAATTCGTCCACAGGTGGTTGGTACGAGCAGTACTTC. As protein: CASNNSSTGGWYEQYF.

The CDR3 region has the DNA TGTGCCAGCAGCTTAAATCTCGGGGGGGCCACAGATACGCAGTATTTT. It translates to CASSLNLGGATDTQYF. The V gene is TRBV11-3, the J gene TRBJ2-3; 8 bases are shared with TRBD2. V shed 2 bases and J 2 bases; nucleotides not matched to a gene: 6. Germline CDR1 is SGHNT and CDR2 is YENEEA. This CDR3 contains 16 residues.

The CDR3 coding sequence is TGCGCCAGCAGTGGAAGAGCGGGGGAGACCTACAATGAGCAGTTCTTC. It codes for CASSGRAGETYNEQFF. The rearrangement joins TRBV10-1 to TRBJ2-1; 8 positions match TRBD2. CDR3 length equals 16 residues. After removal of 4 bases from V and 2 bases from J, the junction contained 7 bases not matched to a gene. Germline V gives CDR1 WNHNN, CDR2 SYGVQD (reference sequence).

The DNA of the CDR3 is TGTGCCAGCAGCTTTCATAACACTGAAGCTTTCTTT. Its translation is CASSFHNTEAFF. This chain links TRBV7-9 with TRBJ1-1; D uncertain. V dropped 3 bases and J dropped 2 bases, with 4 bases sitting between them. CDR1 is SEHNR, CDR2 FQNEAQ, per germline (reference sequence). CDR3 size: 12 residues.

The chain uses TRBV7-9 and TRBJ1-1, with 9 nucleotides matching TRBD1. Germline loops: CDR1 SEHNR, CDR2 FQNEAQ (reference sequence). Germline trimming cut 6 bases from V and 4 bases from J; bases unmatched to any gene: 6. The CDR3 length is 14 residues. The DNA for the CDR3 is TGTGCCAGCAGTTGGGACAGGGAGGGCACTGAAGCTTTCTTT. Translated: CASSWDREGTEAFF.

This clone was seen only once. This CDR3 is CSASPSGGNTEAFF. In DNA form, the CDR3 reads TGCAGTGCTAGTCCCTCCGGGGGGAACACTGAAGCTTTCTTT. This chain links TRBV20-1 with TRBJ1-1; TRBD1 is a possible D gene (5 bases). Germline CDR1 and CDR2: DFQATT and SNEGSKA (reference sequence). The CDR3 is made up of 14 amino acids. Trimming shortened V by 3 bases and J by 1 base, and 12 bases separated the two germline ends.

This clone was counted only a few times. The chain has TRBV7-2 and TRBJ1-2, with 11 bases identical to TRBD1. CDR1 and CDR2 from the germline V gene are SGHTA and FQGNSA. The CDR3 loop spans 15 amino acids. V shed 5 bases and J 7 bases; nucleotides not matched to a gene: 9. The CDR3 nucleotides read TGTGCCAGCAGCGCCTTGGGACAGGGGGTTGGTGGCTACACCTTC. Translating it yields CASSALGQGVGGYTF.

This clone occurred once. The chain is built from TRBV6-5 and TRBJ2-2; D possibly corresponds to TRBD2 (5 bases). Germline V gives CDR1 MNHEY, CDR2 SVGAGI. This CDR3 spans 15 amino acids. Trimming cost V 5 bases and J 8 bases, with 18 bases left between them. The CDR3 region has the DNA TGTGCCAGCAGTCCACCCGGACTCTCTGGGGGGGAGCTGTTTTTT. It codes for CASSPPGLSGGELFF.

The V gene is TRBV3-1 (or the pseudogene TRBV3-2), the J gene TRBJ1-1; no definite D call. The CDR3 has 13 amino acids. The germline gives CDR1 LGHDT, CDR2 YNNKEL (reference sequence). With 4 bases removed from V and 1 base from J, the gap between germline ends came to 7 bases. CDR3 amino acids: CASSLRQNTEAFF. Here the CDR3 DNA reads TGTGCCAGCAGCCTGAGGCAGAACACTGAAGCTTTCTTT.

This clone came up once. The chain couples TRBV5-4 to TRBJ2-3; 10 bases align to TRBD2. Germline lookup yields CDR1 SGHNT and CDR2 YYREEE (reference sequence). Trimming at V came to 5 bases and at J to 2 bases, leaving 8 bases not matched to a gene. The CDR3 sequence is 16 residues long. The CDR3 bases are TGTGCCAGCAGGAAAGCGGGAGGGCTTTACACAGATACGCAGTATTTT. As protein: CASRKAGGLYTDTQYF. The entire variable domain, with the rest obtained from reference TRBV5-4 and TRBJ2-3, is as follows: ETGVTQSPTHLIKTRGQQVTLRCSSQSGHNTVSWYQQALGQGPQFIFQYYREEENGRGNFPPRFSGLQFPNYSSELNVNALELDDSALYLCASRKAGGLYTDTQYFGPGTRLTVL.

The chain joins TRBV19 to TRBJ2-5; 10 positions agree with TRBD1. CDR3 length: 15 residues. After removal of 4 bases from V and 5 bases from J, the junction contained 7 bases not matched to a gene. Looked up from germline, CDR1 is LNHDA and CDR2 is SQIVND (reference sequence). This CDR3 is CASSKGQGFGETQYF. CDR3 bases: TGTGCCAGTAGTAAGGGACAGGGGTTCGGGGAGACCCAGTACTTC.